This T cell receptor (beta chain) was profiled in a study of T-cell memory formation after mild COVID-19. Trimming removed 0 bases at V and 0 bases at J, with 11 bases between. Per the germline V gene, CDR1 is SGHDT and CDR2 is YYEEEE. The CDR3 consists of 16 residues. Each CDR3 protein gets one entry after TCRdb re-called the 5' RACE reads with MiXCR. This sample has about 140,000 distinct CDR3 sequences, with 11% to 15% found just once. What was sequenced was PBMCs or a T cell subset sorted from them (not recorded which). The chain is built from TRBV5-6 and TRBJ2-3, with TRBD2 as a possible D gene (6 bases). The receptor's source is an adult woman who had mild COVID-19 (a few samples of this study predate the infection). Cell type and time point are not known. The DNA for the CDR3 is TGTGCCAGCAGCTTGGTGCTGGGGGGTAGCACAGATACGCAGTATTTT. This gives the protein CASSLVLGGSTDTQYF. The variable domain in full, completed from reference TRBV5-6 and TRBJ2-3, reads DAGVTQSPTHLIKTRGQQVTLRCSPKSGHDTVSWYQQALGQGPQFIFQYYEEEERQRGNFPDRFSGHQFPNYSSELNVNALLLGDSALYLCASSLVLGGSTDTQYFGPGTRLTVL.